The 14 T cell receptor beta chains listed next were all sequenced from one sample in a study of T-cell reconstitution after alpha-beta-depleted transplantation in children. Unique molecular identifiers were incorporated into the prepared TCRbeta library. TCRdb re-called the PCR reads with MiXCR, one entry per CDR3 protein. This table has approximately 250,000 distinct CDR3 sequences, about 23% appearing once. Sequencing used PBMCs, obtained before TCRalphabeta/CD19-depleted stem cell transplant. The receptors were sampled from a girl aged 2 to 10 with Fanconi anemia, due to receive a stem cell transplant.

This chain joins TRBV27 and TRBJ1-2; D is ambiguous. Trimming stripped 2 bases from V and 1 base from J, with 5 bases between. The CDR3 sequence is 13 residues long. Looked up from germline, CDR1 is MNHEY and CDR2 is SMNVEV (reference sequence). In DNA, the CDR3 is TGTGCCAGCAGTTTACGGTTTAACTATGGCTACACCTTC. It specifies CASSLRFNYGYTF.

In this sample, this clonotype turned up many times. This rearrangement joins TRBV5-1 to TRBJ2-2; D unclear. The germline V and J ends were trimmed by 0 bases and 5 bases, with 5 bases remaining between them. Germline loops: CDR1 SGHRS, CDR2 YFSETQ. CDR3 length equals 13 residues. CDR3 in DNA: TGCGCCAGCAGCTTGGACGTAACCGGGGAGCTGTTTTTT. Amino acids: CASSLDVTGELFF.

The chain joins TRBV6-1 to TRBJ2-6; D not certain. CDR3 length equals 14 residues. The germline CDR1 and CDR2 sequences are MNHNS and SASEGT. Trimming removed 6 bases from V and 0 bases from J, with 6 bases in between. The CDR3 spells CASSPSSGANVLTF. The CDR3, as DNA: TGTGCCAGCAGCCCAAGCTCTGGGGCCAACGTCCTGACTTTC.

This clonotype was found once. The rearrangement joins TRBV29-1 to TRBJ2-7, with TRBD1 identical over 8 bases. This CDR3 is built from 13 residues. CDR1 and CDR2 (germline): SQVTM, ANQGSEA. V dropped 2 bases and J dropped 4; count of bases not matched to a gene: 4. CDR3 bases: TGCAGCGTTGAACGGCAGGGGGCATACGAGCAGTACTTC. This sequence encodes CSVERQGAYEQYF.

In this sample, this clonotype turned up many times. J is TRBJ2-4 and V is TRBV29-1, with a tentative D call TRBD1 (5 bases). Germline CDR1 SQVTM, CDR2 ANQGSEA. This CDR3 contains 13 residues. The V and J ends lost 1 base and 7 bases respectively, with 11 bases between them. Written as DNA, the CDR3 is TGCAGCGTTGAAGTTTCGGCAGGGAACATTCAGTACTTC. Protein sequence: CSVEVSAGNIQYF.

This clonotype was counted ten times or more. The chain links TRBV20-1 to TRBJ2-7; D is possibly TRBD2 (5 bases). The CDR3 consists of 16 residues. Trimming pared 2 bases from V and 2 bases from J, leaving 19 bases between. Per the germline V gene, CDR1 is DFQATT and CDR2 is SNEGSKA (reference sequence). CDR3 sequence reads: CSARPALALLTYEQYF. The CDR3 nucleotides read TGCAGTGCTAGACCCGCCTTAGCGCTCCTTACCTACGAGCAGTACTTC.

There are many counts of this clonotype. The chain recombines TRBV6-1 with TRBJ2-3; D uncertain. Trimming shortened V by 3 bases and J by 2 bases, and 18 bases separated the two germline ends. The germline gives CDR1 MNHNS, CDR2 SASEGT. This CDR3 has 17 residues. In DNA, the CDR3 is TGTGCCAGCAGTGAGCCGTTCGGCAGGACCCACACAGATACGCAGTATTTT. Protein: CASSEPFGRTHTDTQYF.

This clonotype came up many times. CDR3 in DNA: TGTGCCAGCAGTTTAGCTGTATGGGAGGGAATAGGGGAGCAGTTCTTC. It codes for CASSLAVWEGIGEQFF. The genes are TRBV12-3 or TRBV12-4 and TRBJ2-1; 7 nucleotides match TRBD2. CDR3 length: 16 residues. Trimming took 0 bases from V and 10 from J; bases not matched to a gene: 12.

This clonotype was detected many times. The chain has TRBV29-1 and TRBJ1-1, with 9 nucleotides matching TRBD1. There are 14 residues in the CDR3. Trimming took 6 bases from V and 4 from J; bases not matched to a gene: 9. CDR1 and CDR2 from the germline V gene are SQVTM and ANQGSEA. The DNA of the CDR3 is TGCAGCGTCCCCACCCCGGACAGGGGCACTGAAGCTTTCTTT. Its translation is CSVPTPDRGTEAFF.

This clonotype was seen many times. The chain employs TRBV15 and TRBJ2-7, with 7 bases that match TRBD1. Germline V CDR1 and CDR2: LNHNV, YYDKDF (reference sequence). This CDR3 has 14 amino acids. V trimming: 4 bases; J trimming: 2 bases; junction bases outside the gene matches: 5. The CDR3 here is CATSNFTGAYEQYF. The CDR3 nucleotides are TGTGCCACCAGCAACTTTACAGGGGCCTACGAGCAGTACTTC. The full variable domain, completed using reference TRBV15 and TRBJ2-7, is DAMVIQNPRYQVTQFGKPVTLSCSQTLNHNVMYWYQQKSSQAPKLLFHYYDKDFNNEADTPDNFQSRRPNTSFCFLDIRSPGLGDTAMYLCATSNFTGAYEQYFGPGTRLTVT.

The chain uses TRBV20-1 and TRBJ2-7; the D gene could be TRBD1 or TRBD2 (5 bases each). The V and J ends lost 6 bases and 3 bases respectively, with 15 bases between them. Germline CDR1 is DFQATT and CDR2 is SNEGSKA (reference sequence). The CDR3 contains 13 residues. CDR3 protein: CSAEGEFGYEQYF. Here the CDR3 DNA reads TGCAGTGCAGAAGGGGAGTTCGGCTACGAGCAGTACTTC.

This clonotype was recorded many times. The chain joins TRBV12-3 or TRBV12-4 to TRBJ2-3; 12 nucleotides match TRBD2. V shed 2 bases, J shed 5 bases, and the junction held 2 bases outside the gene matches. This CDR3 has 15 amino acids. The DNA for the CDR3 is TGTGCCAGCAGTTTAACTAGCGGGAGGATAGATACGCAGTATTTT. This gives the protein CASSLTSGRIDTQYF.

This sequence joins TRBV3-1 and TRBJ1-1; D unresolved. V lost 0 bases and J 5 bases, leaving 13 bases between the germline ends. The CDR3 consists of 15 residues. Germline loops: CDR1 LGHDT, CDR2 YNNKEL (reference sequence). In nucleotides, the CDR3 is TGTGCCAGCAGCCAAGATGTCGCGGGAAGGACTGAAGCTTTCTTT. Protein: CASSQDVAGRTEAFF.

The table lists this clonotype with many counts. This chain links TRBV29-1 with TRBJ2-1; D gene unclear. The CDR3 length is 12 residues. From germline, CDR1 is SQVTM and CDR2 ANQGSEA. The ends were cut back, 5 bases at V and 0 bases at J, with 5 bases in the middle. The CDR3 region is CSVTHSYNEQFF. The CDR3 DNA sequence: TGCAGCGTTACACACTCCTACAATGAGCAGTTCTTC.